This entry features one TCR beta chain sequence. The antigen is unknown. The sample is drawn from a study of T cell responses to AZD1222 COVID-19 vaccine. Study-level points and caveats: Spike was spanned by vaccine-associated CD4 TCRs, which were dominant at 160-218 and 743-854. Spike-specific TCR breadth rose after two AZD1222 doses, and depth rose as well. Females outnumbered males among donors, who were mostly white British; clonal diversity was possibly underestimated. Baseline antibody screening turned up just a handful of seropositive AZD1222 recipients.

The data were produced by immunoSEQ multiplex PCR, yet TCRdb's version contains in-frame clones alone and is incomplete. The data contain approximately 120,000 clones, over 75% of them singletons. In germline, CDR1 is SGHRS, CDR2 YFSETQ. Trimming pared 5 bases from V and 6 bases from J, leaving 17 bases between. The CDR3 has 14 residues. This TCR was sampled from an adult in good health. The chain recombines TRBV5-1 with TRBJ2-5, with D possibly matching TRBD2 (7 bases). This material consisted of peripheral blood, taken on day 0 of AZD1222 vaccination. In DNA form, the CDR3 reads TGCGCCAGCAGTTCCCAAGGGGGGGGGAAGACCCAGTACTTC. Residues: CASSSQGGGKTQYF.